What follows describes a single TCR beta chain. Its specificity is not known. These data are taken from a study of T-cell memory formation after mild COVID-19. V dropped 6 bases and J dropped 2; count of bases not matched to a gene: 3. This CDR3 has 14 residues. Whole-study results and caveats: CD8+ contracting clones occupied EMRA, while CD4+ ones occupied mainly CM and EM. The authors left the SARS-CoV-2 specificity of second-wave clones peaking on day 37 unconfirmed. Later expanders leaned toward CD4+, whereas clones contracting from day 15 to 85 were balanced CD4/CD8.

Barcoded TCR alpha and TCR beta cDNA libraries with UMIs came from 5'RACE using constant-segment primers. One entry per CDR3 protein results from TCRdb running MiXCR on the 5' RACE reads. The sample has around 130,000 distinct CDR3 sequences, about 16% seen once. The rearrangement joins TRBV12-3 or TRBV12-4 to TRBJ2-1; 8 bases are shared with TRBD2. The sequence was collected from an adult woman who had mild COVID-19 (a few samples of this study predate the infection). Cell type and time point are not known. Sequenced input: PBMCs or a T cell subset sorted from them (not recorded which). CDR3 region: CASRLGGAYNEQFF. CDR3 bases: TGTGCCAGCAGACTCGGGGGGGCCTACAATGAGCAGTTCTTC.